These 29 T cell receptor beta chains were all obtained from the same sample, sequenced in a study of Graves' ophthalmopathy and Graves' hyperthyroidism. From RNA, the CDR3 regions of TCR beta chains were amplified and sequenced. HTBI primers primed a first-round RT-PCR, and a second-round multiplex PCR followed. In TCRdb, the multiplex PCR reads were re-called with MiXCR into one record per CDR3 protein. The table lists about 1.1 million distinct CDR3 sequences, about 40% of them singletons, with over 8.5% in the top ten. The sequenced material came from peripheral blood or thyroid tissue (not recorded which). These receptors came from an adult man with Graves' hyperthyroidism.

There are a few counts of this clonotype. The chain is built from TRBV10-3 and TRBJ2-5; 8 positions match TRBD2. V was pared by 6 bases and J by 4 bases, with 10 bases of the junction left unmatched. The CDR3 runs 15 residues. Germline V gene lookup returns CDR1 ENHRY and CDR2 SYGVKD. The CDR3 nucleotides read TGTGCCATCAGGGAACCGGGAGGGGGGCCAGAGACCCAGTACTTC. Its protein product is CAIREPGGGPETQYF.

The sample holds many counts of this clonotype. The rearrangement uses TRBV7-2 and TRBJ2-7; 11 nucleotides match TRBD2. Trimming took 1 base from V and 4 from J; bases not matched to a gene: 3. CDR1 and CDR2 from the germline V gene are SGHTA and FQGNSA. The CDR3 covers 15 residues. The CDR3 sequence is CASSLDLAGGYEQYF. CDR3 nucleotide sequence: TGTGCCAGCAGCTTAGACCTAGCGGGGGGTTACGAGCAGTACTTC.

The chain uses TRBV7-9 and TRBJ2-5; tentatively, D is TRBD1 or TRBD2 (5 bases each). Trimming cost V 5 bases and J 1 base, with 11 bases left between them. Germline V CDR1 and CDR2: SEHNR, FQNEAQ (reference sequence). The CDR3 loop spans 14 amino acids. CDR3 DNA: TGTGCCAGCAGCACGGGGCAGATCCAAGAGACCCAGTACTTC. Protein: CASSTGQIQETQYF.

Written as DNA, the CDR3 is TGTGCCAGCAGCCAGTCCAGGGACACTGAAGCTTTCTTT. Translated: CASSQSRDTEAFF. The rearrangement links TRBV14 to TRBJ1-1, with a possible D match to TRBD1 (5 bases). The V end was cut by 3 bases, the J end by 3 bases, with 8 bases between. CDR3 size: 13 residues. Germline CDR1 and CDR2: SGHDN and FVKESK. The variable domain in full, with the rest retrieved from reference TRBV14 and TRBJ1-1, is EAGVTQFPSHSVIEKGQTVTLRCDPISGHDNLYWYRRVMGKEIKFLLHFVKESKQDESGMPNNRFLAERTGGTYSTLKVQPAELEDSGVYFCASSQSRDTEAFFGQGTRLTVV.

The rearrangement joins TRBV7-9 to TRBJ2-7, with TRBD1 matching 7 bases. This CDR3 has 14 amino acids. The germline V gene has CDR1 SEHNR and CDR2 FQNEAQ (reference sequence). V was clipped by 5 bases and J by 2 bases; unmatched bases: 6. The CDR3 DNA is TGTGCCAGCAGCGAAACCGGGACAGCCTACGAGCAGTACTTC. Residues: CASSETGTAYEQYF.

The genes are TRBV2 and TRBJ2-5, with TRBD2 matching over 9 bases. The CDR3 runs to 14 residues. Germline loops: CDR1 SNHLY, CDR2 FYNNEI. V shed 5 bases, J shed 7 bases, and the junction held 8 bases outside the gene matches. CDR3 bases: TGTGCCAGCAGTCCTAGCGGGGCCCTGGGGACCCAGTACTTC. Translating it yields CASSPSGALGTQYF.

The chain couples TRBV24-1 to TRBJ1-1; 8 bases map to TRBD1. Trimming took 11 bases from V and 1 from J; bases not matched to a gene: 8. Per the germline V gene, CDR1 is KGHDR and CDR2 is SFDVKD. The CDR3 has 14 residues. CDR3 loop: CASLSGTGNTEAFF. Here the CDR3 DNA reads TGTGCCAGCTTGTCTGGGACAGGGAACACTGAAGCTTTCTTT.

V gene TRBV12-3 or TRBV12-4 combines with J gene TRBJ1-5, with a tentative D call TRBD1 (6 bases). This CDR3 region has 16 residues. Trimming removed 5 bases at V and 7 bases at J, with 21 bases between. The CDR3: CASSEDYTQGMQPQHF. The CDR3 nucleotides are TGTGCCAGCAGTGAGGATTACACACAGGGAATGCAGCCCCAGCATTTT.

This clonotype was counted between two and nine times. One junction end does not reproduce the germline sequence, and a read error may be involved. V gene TRBV10-2 combines with J gene TRBJ1-1; a weak D match, TRBD1 (6 bases). The CDR3 is made up of 14 amino acids. The V gene's germline CDR1 is WSHSY and CDR2 SAAADI. The CDR3, as DNA: TGTGCCATCAGCGTTGCCAGGGGTCCCACTGAAGCTTTCTTT. It codes for CAISVARGPTEAFF.

This clonotype has a handful of counts. This chain connects TRBV10-3 to TRBJ1-4, with a tentative D call TRBD1 (5 bases). From germline, CDR1 is ENHRY and CDR2 SYGVKD. The V and J ends lost 2 bases and 7 bases respectively, with 14 bases between them. The CDR3 is made up of 15 amino acids. In DNA form, the CDR3 reads TGTGCCATCAGTGAGACAGGAGGCATGGTTGAAAAACTGTTTTTT. Amino acids: CAISETGGMVEKLFF.

This clonotype showed up many times. This chain connects TRBV11-2 to TRBJ2-7, with D perhaps TRBD1 or TRBD2 (6 bases each). The V end was cut by 1 base, the J end by 2 bases, with 12 bases between. Germline lookup yields CDR1 SGHAT and CDR2 FQNNGV. The CDR3 covers 15 residues. The CDR3 is CASSLARGQAYEQYF. In DNA form, the CDR3 reads TGTGCCAGCAGCTTAGCACGGGGGCAGGCCTACGAGCAGTACTTC.

With respect to this clonotype: Sequence at one end of the junction differs from germline and may be a read error. The chain links TRBV7-2 to TRBJ2-5; tentatively, D is TRBD1 (6 bases). CDR3 length: 15 amino acids. The V gene's germline CDR1 is SGHTA and CDR2 FQGNSA. CDR3 region: CASSSTGTPQETQYF. The CDR3 nucleotides read TGCGCCAGCAGCTCGACCGGGACACCCCAAGAGACCCAGTACTTC.

In regard to this clonotype: A much larger clone differs by one base, so this may be a read error. The chain links TRBV14 to TRBJ2-7; 7 bases fit TRBD1. Germline lookup yields CDR1 SGHDN and CDR2 FVKESK. The CDR3 is 16 amino acids. The CDR3 loop is CASSQGRTGNSYGQYF. The DNA for the CDR3 is TGCGCCAGCAGCCAAGGTCGGACAGGAAACTCCTACGGGCAGTACTTC.

This clonotype has more than one count but fewer than ten. V usage is TRBV5-1 and J usage is TRBJ2-7; 14 nucleotides line up with TRBD2. CDR3 length equals 15 residues. V lost 4 bases, J lost 6 bases, and 6 bases stayed unmatched. Germline CDR1 reads SGHRS; CDR2 reads YFSETQ. The CDR3 region has the DNA TGCGCCAGCAGCCAAGGGACTAGCGGGGGAATCGAGCAGTACTTC. This encodes CASSQGTSGGIEQYF. Drawing the rest from reference TRBV5-1 and TRBJ2-7, the complete variable domain is KAGVTQTPRYLIKTRGQQVTLSCSPISGHRSVSWYQQTPGQGLQFLFEYFSETQRNKGNFPGRFSGRQFSNSRSEMNVSTLELGDSALYLCASSQGTSGGIEQYFGPGTRLTVT.

This clonotype was detected ten times or more. This chain connects TRBV7-9 to TRBJ2-7; perhaps TRBD1 as D (7 bases). CDR1 and CDR2 from the germline V gene are SEHNR and FQNEAQ (reference sequence). V was pared by 5 bases and J by 2 bases, with 10 bases between. CDR3 size: 13 residues. The DNA for the CDR3 is TGTGCCAGCAGCGGAGGGACAGCCTACGAGCAGTACTTC. The encoded protein is CASSGGTAYEQYF.

In DNA, the CDR3 is TGTGCCATCACCCCAGGGGCGGGGACCTACGAGCAGTACTTC. This gives the protein CAITPGAGTYEQYF. The chain employs TRBV10-3 and TRBJ2-7; either TRBD1 or TRBD2 may supply D (6 bases each). CDR1 and CDR2 (germline): ENHRY, SYGVKD. Trimming took 7 bases from V and 2 from J, leaving 15 bases between them. This CDR3 has 14 amino acids.

Only one count was recorded for this clonotype. The rearrangement links TRBV5-1 to TRBJ2-7; 7 bases align to TRBD1. V lost 4 bases, J lost 10 bases, and 8 bases stayed unmatched. The CDR3 is 12 amino acids. CDR1 and CDR2 (germline): SGHRS, YFSETQ. The CDR3 region has the DNA TGCGCCAGCAGCGTCTTCGGGACAGTCCAGTACTTC. The encoded protein is CASSVFGTVQYF. Complete variable domain (other parts from reference TRBV5-1 and TRBJ2-7): KAGVTQTPRYLIKTRGQQVTLSCSPISGHRSVSWYQQTPGQGLQFLFEYFSETQRNKGNFPGRFSGRQFSNSRSEMNVSTLELGDSALYLCASSVFGTVQYFGPGTRLTVT.

This clonotype turned up a few times. The rearrangement links TRBV18 to TRBJ2-7; D not certain. This CDR3 is built from 12 residues. Between the trimmed V and J ends, which lost 1 base and 6 bases, there was a span of 7 bases. Germline V gene sequence: CDR1 KGHSH, CDR2 LQKENI. CDR3 sequence: CASSPRGFEQYF. CDR3 DNA: TGTGCCAGCTCACCACGTGGTTTCGAGCAGTACTTC.

The sample holds many counts of this clonotype. The chain links TRBV6-6 to TRBJ2-5; maybe TRBD1 (5 bases). Trimming pared 2 bases from V and 3 bases from J, leaving 10 bases between. Germline-derived CDR1 and CDR2 are MNHNY and SVGAGI (reference sequence). This CDR3 has 14 amino acids. CDR3 nucleotides: TGTGCCAGCAGTTACGGGCAGACAGAAGAGACCCAGTACTTC. This encodes CASSYGQTEETQYF.

This clonotype occurred once. This chain connects TRBV10-3 to TRBJ2-5; possibly TRBD2 for D (5 bases). CDR3 length: 14 residues. V was pared by 0 bases and J by 5 bases, with 10 bases between. CDR1 is ENHRY and CDR2 is SYGVKD in the germline V gene. CDR3 nucleotides: TGTGCCATCAGTGAGTCGAGGGATAGTGAGACCCAGTACTTC. This codes for CAISESRDSETQYF.

This chain connects TRBV20-1 to TRBJ2-2; no definite D call. Looked up from germline, CDR1 is DFQATT and CDR2 is SNEGSKA (reference sequence). The CDR3 consists of 15 residues. Trimming took 6 bases from V and 3 from J, leaving 17 bases between them. CDR3 sequence reads: CSASSALADTGELFF. The CDR3 DNA reads as TGCAGTGCCAGCAGTGCCTTGGCGGACACCGGGGAGCTGTTTTTT.

This clonotype was seen at least ten times. V usage is TRBV2 and J usage is TRBJ1-6; TRBD1 might be the D (6 bases). V was cut by 5 bases and J by 13 bases, with 21 bases left in between. CDR1 is SNHLY, CDR2 FYNNEI, per germline. The CDR3 has 15 residues. The CDR3 loop is CASSPTRQTGRPLHF. CDR3 bases: TGTGCCAGCAGTCCTACACGACAAACAGGGCGTCCCCTCCACTTT.

This chain joins TRBV25-1 and TRBJ2-7; the D gene is possibly TRBD2 (5 bases). The ends were cut back, 6 bases at V and 2 bases at J, with 14 bases in the middle. CDR1 is MGHDK and CDR2 is SYGVNS in the germline V gene. This CDR3 has 14 amino acids. CDR3 nucleotides: TGTGCCAGCAGCGTCAGCGGAGCCACCTACGAGCAGTACTTC. It specifies CASSVSGATYEQYF.

With regard to this clonotype: This may be a read error, as it is one base from a much larger clone. The genes are TRBV7-8 and TRBJ2-5, with D perhaps being TRBD1 or TRBD2 (5 bases each). The CDR3 has 15 residues. Germline loops: CDR1 SGHVS, CDR2 FQNEAQ. CDR3 amino acids: CASSSPPRDQETRYF. The CDR3 nucleotides are TGTGCCAGCAGCTCCCCGCCCCGGGACCAAGAGACCCGGTACTTC.

In this sample, this clonotype turned up a few times. The chain uses TRBV5-1 and TRBJ2-5, with unresolved D. Germline values: CDR1 SGHRS, CDR2 YFSETQ. The CDR3 consists of 13 residues. Deletions cut 0 bases from V and 4 bases from J, with 7 bases between. The CDR3 here is CASSLAWRETQYF. The DNA for the CDR3 is TGCGCCAGCAGCTTGGCCTGGCGAGAGACCCAGTACTTC.

V gene TRBV10-3 combines with J gene TRBJ2-7, with 7 bases aligning to TRBD1. V gave up 6 bases and J gave up 2 bases; unmatched junction bases: 7. Per the germline V gene, CDR1 is ENHRY and CDR2 is SYGVKD. The CDR3 sequence is 14 residues long. The CDR3 DNA sequence: TGTGCCATCAGGGGGACAGCGCCTCCCTACGAGCAGTACTTC. Amino acids: CAIRGTAPPYEQYF.

This clonotype occurred a few times. CDR3 coding DNA: TGCAGTGCTTCACAGGGAACCAGGCAGCCCCAGCATTTT. Encoded protein: CSASQGTRQPQHF. The V call is TRBV20-1, the J call TRBJ1-5, with D tentatively TRBD1 (6 bases). There are 13 residues in the CDR3. CDR1 and CDR2 (germline): DFQATT, SNEGSKA (reference sequence). Trimming removed 5 bases at V and 7 bases at J, with 15 bases between.

The V call is TRBV7-8, the J call TRBJ1-4, with a tentative D call TRBD1 (6 bases). V lost 1 base to trimming and J lost 6 bases, with 15 bases between them. The CDR3 is 16 amino acids. Germline CDR1 is SGHVS and CDR2 is FQNEAQ. The DNA for the CDR3 is TGTGCCAGCAGCTTAGAATTGGTGGGGGGCGATGAAAAACTGTTTTTT. This codes for CASSLELVGGDEKLFF.

V is TRBV7-2 and J is TRBJ2-7; no firm D call. The CDR3 has 12 residues. Trimming removed 5 bases from V and 2 bases from J, with 7 bases in between. CDR1 SGHTA and CDR2 FQGNSA come from the germline V gene. In DNA, the CDR3 is TGTGCCAGCAGCCCAGCCGCCTACGAGCAGTACTTC. Translation gives CASSPAAYEQYF.